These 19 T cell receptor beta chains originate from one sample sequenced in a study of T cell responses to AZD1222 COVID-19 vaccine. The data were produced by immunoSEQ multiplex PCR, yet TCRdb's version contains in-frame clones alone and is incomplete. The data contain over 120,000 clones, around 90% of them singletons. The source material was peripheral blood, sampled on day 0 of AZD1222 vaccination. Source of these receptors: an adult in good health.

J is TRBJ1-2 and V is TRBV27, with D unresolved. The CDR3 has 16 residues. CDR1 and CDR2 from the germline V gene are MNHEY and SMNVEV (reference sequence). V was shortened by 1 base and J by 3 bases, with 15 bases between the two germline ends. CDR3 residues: CASSLLPMRVDYGYTF. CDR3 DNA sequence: TGTGCCAGCAGTTTATTGCCGATGAGGGTTGACTATGGCTACACCTTC.

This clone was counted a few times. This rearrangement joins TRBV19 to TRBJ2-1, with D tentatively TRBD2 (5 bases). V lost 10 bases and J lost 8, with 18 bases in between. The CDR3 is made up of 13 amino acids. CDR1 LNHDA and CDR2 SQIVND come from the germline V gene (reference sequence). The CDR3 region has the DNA TGTGCCACTAAGAAAAGGGTTAGCGATGAGCAGTTCTTC. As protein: CATKKRVSDEQFF.

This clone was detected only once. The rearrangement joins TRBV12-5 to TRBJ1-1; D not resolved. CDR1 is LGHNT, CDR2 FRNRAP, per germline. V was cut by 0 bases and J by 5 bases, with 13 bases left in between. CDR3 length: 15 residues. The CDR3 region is CASGLVLGGGTEAFF. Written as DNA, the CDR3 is TGTGCTAGTGGTTTGGTGCTAGGAGGAGGGACTGAAGCTTTCTTT.

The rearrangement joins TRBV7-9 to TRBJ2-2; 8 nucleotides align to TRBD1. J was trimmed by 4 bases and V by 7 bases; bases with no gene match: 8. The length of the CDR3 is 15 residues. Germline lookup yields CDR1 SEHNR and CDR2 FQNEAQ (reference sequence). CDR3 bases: TGTGCCAGCACCCAACCGGGACAGGCCACCGGGGAGCTGTTTTTT. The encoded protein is CASTQPGQATGELFF.

This CDR3 is CASSQDGGPGHSSYEQYF. In nucleotides, the CDR3 is TGTGCCAGCAGCCAAGACGGGGGGCCGGGGCACTCATCCTACGAGCAGTACTTC. The V gene is TRBV14, the J gene TRBJ2-7; D perhaps matches TRBD2 (7 bases). The CDR3 has 18 amino acids. The V gene's germline CDR1 is SGHDN and CDR2 FVKESK. Trimming removed 0 bases from V and 1 base from J, with 19 bases in between. Together with reference TRBV14 and TRBJ2-7, the CDR3 gives the full variable domain: EAGVTQFPSHSVIEKGQTVTLRCDPISGHDNLYWYRRVMGKEIKFLLHFVKESKQDESGMPNNRFLAERTGGTYSTLKVQPAELEDSGVYFCASSQDGGPGHSSYEQYFGPGTRLTVT.

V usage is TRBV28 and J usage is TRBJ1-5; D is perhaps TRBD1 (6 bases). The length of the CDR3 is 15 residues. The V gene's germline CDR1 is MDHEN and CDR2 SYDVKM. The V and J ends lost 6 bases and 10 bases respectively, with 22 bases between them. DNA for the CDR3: TGTGCCAGCAGCAAACCTGGGGGGGGCTTGGTACCCCAGCATTTT. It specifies CASSKPGGGLVPQHF. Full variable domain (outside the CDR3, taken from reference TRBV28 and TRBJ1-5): DVKVTQSSRYLVKRTGEKVFLECVQDMDHENMFWYRQDPGLGLRLIYFSYDVKMKEKGDIPEGYSVSREKKERFSLILESASTNQTSMYLCASSKPGGGLVPQHFGDGTRLSIL.

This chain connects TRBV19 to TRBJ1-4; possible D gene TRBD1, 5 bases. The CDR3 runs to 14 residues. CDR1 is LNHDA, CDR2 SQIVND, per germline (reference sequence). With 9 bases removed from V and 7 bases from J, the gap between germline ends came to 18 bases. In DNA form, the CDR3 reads TGTGCCAGCACCCAGTGGGGACGAGGTGAAAAACTGTTTTTT. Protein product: CASTQWGRGEKLFF.

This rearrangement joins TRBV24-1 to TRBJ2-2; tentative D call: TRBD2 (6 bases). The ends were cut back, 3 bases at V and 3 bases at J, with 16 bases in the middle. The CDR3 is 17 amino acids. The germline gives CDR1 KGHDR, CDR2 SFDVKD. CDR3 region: CATSDPPSGVDTGELFF. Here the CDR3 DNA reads TGTGCCACCAGTGATCCCCCCTCGGGGGTTGACACCGGGGAGCTGTTTTTT.

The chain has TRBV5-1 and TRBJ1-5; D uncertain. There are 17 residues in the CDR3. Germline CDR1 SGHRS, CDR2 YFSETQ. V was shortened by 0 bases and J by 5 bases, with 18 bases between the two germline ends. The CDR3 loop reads CASSLADPGPTDQPQHF. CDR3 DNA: TGCGCCAGCAGCTTGGCCGATCCCGGTCCTACCGATCAGCCCCAGCATTTT.

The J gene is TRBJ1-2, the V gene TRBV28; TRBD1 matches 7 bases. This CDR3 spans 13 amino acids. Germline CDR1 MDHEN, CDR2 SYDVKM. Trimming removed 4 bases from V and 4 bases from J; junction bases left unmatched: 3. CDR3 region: CASSYRGPYGYTF. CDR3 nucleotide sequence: TGTGCCAGCAGTTACAGGGGACCCTATGGCTACACCTTC.

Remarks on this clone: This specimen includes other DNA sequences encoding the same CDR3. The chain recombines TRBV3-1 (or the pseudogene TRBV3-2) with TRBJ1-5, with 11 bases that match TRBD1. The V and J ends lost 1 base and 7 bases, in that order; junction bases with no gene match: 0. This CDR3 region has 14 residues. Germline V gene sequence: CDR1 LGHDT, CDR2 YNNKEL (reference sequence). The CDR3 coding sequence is TGTGCCAGCAGCCAAGGGACAGGGGGCCAGCCCCAGCATTTT. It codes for CASSQGTGGQPQHF.

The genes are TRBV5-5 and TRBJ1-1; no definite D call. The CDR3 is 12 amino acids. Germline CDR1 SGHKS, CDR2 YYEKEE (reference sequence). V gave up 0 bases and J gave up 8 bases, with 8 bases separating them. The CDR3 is CASSLVGKEAFF. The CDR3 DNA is TGTGCCAGCAGCTTGGTGGGTAAAGAAGCTTTCTTT.

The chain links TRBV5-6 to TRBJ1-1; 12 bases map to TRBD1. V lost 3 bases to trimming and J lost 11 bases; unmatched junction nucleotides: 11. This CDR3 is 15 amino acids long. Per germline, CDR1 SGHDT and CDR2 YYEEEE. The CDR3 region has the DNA TGTGCCAGCAGCTCCATGGGACAGGGGGCGACTGGGGCTTTCTTT. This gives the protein CASSSMGQGATGAFF.

The CDR3: CASSLSSGHPYEQYF. The CDR3 DNA is TGTGCCAGCAGTCTTTCGAGCGGACACCCCTACGAGCAGTACTTC. The V gene is TRBV28, the J gene TRBJ2-7, with D possibly called TRBD1 or TRBD2 (5 bases each). Germline CDR1 and CDR2: MDHEN and SYDVKM. This CDR3 spans 15 amino acids. With 5 bases removed from V and 2 bases from J, the gap between germline ends came to 16 bases.

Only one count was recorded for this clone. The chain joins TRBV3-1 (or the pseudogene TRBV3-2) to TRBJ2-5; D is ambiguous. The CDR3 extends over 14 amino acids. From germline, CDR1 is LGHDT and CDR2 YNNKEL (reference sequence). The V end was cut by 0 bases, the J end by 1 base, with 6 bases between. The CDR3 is CASSQDNRQETQYF. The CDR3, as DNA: TGTGCCAGCAGCCAAGATAACCGCCAAGAGACCCAGTACTTC.

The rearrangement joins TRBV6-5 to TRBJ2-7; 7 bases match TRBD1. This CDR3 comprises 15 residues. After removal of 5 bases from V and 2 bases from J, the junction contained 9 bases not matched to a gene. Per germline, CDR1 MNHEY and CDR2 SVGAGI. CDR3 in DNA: TGTGCCAGCAGTAAAAGCCCGGGACAGACCTACGAGCAGTACTTC. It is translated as CASSKSPGQTYEQYF.

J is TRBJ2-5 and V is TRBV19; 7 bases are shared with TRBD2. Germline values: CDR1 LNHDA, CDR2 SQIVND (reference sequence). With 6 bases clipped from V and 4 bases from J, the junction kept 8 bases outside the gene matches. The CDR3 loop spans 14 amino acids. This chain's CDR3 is CASSGGSGGETQYF. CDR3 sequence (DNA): TGTGCCAGTAGCGGGGGATCGGGGGGAGAGACCCAGTACTTC. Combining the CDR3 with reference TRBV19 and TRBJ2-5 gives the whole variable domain DGGITQSPKYLFRKEGQNVTLSCEQNLNHDAMYWYRQDPGQGLRLIYYSQIVNDFQKGDIAEGYSVSREKKESFPLTVTSAQKNPTAFYLCASSGGSGGETQYFGPGTRLLVL.

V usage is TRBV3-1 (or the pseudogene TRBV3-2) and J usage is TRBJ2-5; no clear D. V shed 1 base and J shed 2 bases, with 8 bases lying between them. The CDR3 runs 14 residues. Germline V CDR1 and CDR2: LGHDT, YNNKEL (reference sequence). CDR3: CASSQGASQETQYF. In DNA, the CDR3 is TGTGCCAGCAGCCAAGGGGCCTCTCAAGAGACCCAGTACTTC.

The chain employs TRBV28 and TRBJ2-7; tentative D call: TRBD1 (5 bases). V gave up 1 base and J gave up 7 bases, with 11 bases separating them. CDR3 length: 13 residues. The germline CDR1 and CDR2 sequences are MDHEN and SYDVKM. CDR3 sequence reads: CASSLFQGLEQYF. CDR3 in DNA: TGTGCCAGCAGTTTATTTCAGGGTTTGGAGCAGTACTTC.